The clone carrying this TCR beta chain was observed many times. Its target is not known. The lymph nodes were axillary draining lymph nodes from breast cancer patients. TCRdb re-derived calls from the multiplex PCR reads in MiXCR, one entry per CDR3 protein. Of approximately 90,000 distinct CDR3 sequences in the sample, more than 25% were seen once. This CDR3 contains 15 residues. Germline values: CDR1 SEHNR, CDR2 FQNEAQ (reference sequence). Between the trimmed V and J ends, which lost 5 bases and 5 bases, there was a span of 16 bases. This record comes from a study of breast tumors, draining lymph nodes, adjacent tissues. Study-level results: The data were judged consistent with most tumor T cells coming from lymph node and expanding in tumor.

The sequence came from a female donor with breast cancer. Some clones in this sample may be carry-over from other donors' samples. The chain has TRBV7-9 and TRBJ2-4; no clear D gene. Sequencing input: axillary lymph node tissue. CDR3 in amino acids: CASSRSGPEENIQYF. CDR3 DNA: TGTGCCAGCAGCCGATCCGGGCCAGAGGAAAACATTCAGTACTTC.